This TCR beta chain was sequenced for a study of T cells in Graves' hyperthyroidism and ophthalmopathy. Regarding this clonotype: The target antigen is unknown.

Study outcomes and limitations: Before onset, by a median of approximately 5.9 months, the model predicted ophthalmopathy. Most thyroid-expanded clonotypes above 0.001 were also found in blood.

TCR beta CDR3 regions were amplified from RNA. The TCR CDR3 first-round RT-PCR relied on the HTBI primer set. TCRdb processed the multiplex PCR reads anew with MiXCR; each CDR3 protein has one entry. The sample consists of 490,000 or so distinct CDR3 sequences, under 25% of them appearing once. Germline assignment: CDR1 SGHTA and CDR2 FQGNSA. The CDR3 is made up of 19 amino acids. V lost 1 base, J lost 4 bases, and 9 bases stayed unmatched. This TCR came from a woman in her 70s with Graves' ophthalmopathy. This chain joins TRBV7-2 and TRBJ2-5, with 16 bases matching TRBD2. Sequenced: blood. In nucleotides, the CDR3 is TGTGCCAGCAGCTTAGGGGGACTAGCGGGAGGGCCCCCGGGAGAGACCCAGTACTTC. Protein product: CASSLGGLAGGPPGETQYF.